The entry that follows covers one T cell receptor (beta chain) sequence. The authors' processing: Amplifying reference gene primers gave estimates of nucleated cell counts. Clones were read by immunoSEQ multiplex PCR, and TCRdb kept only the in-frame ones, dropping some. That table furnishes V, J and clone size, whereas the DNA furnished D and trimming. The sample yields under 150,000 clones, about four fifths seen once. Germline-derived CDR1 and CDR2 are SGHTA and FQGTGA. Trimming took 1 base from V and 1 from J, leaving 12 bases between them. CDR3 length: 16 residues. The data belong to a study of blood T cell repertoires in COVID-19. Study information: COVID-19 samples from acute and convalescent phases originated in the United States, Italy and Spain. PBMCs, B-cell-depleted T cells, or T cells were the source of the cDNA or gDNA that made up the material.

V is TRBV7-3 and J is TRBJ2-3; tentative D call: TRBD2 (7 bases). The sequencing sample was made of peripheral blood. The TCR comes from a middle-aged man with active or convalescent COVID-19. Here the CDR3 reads CASSLNPGGRTDTQYF. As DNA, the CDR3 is TGTGCCAGCAGCTTAAATCCGGGGGGCCGCACAGATACGCAGTATTTT.